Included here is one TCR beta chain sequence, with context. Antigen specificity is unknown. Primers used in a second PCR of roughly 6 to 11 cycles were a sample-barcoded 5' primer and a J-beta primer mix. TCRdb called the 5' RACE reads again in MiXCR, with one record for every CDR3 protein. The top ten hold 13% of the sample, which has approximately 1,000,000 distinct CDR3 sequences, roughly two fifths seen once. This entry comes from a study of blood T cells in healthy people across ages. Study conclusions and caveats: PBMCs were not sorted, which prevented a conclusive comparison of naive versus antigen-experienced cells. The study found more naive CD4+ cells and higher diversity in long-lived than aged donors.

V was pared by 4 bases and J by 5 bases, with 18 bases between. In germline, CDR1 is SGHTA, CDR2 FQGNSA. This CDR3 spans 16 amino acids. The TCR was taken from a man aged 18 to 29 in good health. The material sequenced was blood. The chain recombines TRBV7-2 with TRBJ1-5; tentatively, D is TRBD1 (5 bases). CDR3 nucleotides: TGTGCCAGCAGCTCACTTGGGCGGGGGTACGATCAGCCCCAGCATTTT. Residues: CASSSLGRGYDQPQHF.